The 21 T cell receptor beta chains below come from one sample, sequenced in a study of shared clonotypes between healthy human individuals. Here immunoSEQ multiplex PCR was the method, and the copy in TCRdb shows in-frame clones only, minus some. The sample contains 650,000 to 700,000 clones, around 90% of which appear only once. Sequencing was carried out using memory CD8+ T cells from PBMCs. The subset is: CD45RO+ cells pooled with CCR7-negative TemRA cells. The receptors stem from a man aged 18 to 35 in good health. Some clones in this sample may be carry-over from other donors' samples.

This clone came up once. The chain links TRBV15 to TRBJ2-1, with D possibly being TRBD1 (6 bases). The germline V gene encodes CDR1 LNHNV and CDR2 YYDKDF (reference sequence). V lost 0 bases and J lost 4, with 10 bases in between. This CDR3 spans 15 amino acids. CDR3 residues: CATSRDGDTYNEQFF. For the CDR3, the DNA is TGTGCCACCAGCAGAGATGGGGACACGTACAATGAGCAGTTCTTC.

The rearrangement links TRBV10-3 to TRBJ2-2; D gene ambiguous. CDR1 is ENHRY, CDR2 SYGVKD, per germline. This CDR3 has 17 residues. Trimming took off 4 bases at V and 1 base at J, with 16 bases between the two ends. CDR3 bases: TGTGCCATCAGTGGTACGTTAATGGATCAGAACACCGGGGAGCTGTTTTTT. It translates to CAISGTLMDQNTGELFF.

CDR3 region: CASSWGLYEQYF. For the CDR3, the DNA is TGTGCCAGCAGCTGGGGACTATACGAGCAGTACTTC. J is TRBJ2-7 and V is TRBV7-8, with 7 bases fitting TRBD2. The CDR3 consists of 12 residues. CDR1 and CDR2 (germline): SGHVS, FQNEAQ. The trim removed 4 bases at V and 4 bases at J, leaving 1 base unmatched.

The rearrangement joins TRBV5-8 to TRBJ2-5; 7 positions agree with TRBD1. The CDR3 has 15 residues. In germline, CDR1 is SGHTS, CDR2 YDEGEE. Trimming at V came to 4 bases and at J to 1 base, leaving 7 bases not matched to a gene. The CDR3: CASSHRWDSQETQYF. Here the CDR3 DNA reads TGTGCCAGCAGCCACCGCTGGGACAGCCAAGAGACCCAGTACTTC. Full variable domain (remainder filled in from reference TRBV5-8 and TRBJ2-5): EAGVTQSPTHLIKTRGQQATLRCSPISGHTSVYWYQQALGLGLQFLLWYDEGEERNRGNFPPRFSGRQFPNYSSELNVNALELEDSALYLCASSHRWDSQETQYFGPGTRLLVL.

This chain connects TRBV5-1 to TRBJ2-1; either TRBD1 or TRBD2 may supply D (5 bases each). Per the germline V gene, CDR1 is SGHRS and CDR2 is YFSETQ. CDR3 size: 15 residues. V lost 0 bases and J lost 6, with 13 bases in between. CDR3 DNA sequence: TGCGCCAGCAGCTTGGACTTAGCGAGGGGCAATGAGCAGTTCTTC. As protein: CASSLDLARGNEQFF.

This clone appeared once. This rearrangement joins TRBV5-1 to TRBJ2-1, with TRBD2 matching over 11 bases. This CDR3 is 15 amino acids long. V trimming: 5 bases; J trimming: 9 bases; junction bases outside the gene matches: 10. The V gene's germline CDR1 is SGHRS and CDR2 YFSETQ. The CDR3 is CASRPGTSGLGEQFF. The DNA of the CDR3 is TGCGCCAGCAGGCCCGGGACTAGCGGACTGGGTGAGCAGTTCTTC.

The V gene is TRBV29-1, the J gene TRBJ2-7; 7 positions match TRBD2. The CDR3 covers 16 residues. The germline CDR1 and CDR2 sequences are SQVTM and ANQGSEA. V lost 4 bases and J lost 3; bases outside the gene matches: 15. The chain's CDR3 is CSVVLVGRERGYEQYF. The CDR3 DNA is TGCAGCGTTGTATTAGTGGGGCGGGAGAGGGGCTACGAGCAGTACTTC.

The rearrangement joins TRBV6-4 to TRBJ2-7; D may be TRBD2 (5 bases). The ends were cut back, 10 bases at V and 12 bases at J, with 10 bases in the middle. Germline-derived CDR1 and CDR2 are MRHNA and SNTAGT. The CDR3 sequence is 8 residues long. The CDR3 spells CANEGWYF. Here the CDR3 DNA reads TGTGCCAACGAGGGATGGTACTTC.

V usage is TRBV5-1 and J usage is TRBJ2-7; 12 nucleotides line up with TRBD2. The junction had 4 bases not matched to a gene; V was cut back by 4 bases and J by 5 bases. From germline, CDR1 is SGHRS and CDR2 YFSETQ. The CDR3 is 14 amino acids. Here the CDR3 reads CASSPGLAGNEQYF. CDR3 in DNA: TGCGCCAGCAGCCCGGGACTAGCGGGCAACGAGCAGTACTTC.

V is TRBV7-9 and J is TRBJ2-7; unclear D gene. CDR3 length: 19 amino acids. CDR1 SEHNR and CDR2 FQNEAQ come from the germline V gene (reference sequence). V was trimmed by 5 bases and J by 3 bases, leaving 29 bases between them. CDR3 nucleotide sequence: TGTGCCAGCAGCAATTCGGAATCCGACTCTATTTTGGCCGACTACGAGCAGTACTTC. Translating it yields CASSNSESDSILADYEQYF.

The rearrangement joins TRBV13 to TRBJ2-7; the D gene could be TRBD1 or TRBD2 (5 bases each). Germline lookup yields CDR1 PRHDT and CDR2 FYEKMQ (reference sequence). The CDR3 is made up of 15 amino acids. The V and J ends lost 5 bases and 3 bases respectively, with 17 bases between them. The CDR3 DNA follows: TGTGCCAGCAGCGTAGCCGGGACCGTTCACTACGAGCAGTACTTC. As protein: CASSVAGTVHYEQYF.

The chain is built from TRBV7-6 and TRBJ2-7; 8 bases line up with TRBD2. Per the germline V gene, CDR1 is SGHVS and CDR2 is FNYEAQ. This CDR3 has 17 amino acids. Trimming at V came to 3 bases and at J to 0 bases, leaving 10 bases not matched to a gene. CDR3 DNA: TGTGCCAGCAGCTTTAAACCAGCGGGAGTAATCTCCTACGAGCAGTACTTC. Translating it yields CASSFKPAGVISYEQYF. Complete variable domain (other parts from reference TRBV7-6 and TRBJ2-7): GAGVSQSPRYKVTKRGQDVALRCDPISGHVSLYWYRQALGQGPEFLTYFNYEAQQDKSGLPNDRFSAERPEGSISTLTIQRTEQRDSAMYRCASSFKPAGVISYEQYFGPGTRLTVT.

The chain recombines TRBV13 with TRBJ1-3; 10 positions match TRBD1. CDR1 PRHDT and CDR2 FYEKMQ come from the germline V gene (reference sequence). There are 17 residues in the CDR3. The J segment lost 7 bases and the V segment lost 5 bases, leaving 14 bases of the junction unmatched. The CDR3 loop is CASSPLGTGDPGNTIYF. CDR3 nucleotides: TGTGCCAGCAGCCCGTTGGGGACAGGGGACCCGGGGAACACCATATATTTT.

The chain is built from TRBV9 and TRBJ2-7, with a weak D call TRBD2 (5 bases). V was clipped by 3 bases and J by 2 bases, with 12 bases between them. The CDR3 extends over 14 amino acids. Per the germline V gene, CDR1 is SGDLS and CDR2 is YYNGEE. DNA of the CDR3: TGTGCCAGCAGCGAGAGGCCAGCGGCCTACGAGCAGTACTTC. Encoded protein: CASSERPAAYEQYF.

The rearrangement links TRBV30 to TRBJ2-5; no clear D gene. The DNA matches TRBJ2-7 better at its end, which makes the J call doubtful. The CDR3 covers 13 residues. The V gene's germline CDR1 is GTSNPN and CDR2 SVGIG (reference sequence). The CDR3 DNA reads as TGTGCCTGGAGTGACCCCAGAACCTACGAGCAGTACTTC. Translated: CAWSDPRTYEQYF.

The CDR3 sequence: CASSLERPSGRATTDTQYF. CDR3 DNA: TGTGCCAGCAGTTTAGAAAGGCCTAGCGGGAGGGCCACGACAGATACGCAGTATTTT. The chain employs TRBV28 and TRBJ2-3; TRBD2 matches 12 bases. The CDR3 has 19 residues. Germline loops: CDR1 MDHEN, CDR2 SYDVKM. Unmatched junction bases numbered 12, after V lost 2 bases and J lost 3 bases.

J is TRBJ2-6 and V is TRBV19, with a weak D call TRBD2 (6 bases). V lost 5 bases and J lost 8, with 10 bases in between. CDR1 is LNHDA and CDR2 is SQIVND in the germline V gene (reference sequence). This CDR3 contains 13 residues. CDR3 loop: CASSRGSPNVLTF. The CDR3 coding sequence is TGTGCCAGTAGTCGGGGGAGTCCCAACGTCCTGACTTTC.

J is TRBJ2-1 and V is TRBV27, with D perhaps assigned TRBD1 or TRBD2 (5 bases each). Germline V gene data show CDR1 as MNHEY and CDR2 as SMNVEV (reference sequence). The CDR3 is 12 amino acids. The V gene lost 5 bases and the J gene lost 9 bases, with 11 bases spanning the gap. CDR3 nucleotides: TGTGCCAGCAGTAGAGAGGGGTTTGAGCAGTTCTTC. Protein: CASSREGFEQFF.

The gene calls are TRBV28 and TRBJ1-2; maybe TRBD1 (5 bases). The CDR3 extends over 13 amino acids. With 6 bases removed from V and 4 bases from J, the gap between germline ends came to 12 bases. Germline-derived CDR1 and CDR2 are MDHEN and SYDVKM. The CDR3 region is CASRETETYGYTF. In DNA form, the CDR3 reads TGTGCCAGCAGGGAGACAGAAACCTATGGCTACACCTTC.

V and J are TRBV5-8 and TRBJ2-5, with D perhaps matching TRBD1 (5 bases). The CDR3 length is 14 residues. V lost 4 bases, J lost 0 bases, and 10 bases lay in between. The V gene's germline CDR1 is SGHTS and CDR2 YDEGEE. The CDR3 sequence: CASSPLQDQETQYF. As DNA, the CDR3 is TGTGCCAGCAGCCCCTTACAGGACCAAGAGACCCAGTACTTC. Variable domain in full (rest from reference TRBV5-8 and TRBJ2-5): EAGVTQSPTHLIKTRGQQATLRCSPISGHTSVYWYQQALGLGLQFLLWYDEGEERNRGNFPPRFSGRQFPNYSSELNVNALELEDSALYLCASSPLQDQETQYFGPGTRLLVL.

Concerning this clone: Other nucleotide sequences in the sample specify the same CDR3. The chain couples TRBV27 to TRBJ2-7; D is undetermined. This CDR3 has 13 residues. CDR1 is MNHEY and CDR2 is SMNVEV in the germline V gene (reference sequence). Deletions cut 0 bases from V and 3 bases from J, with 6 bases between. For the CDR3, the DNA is TGTGCCAGCAGTTTATCAGCAGGCTACGAGCAGTACTTC. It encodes CASSLSAGYEQYF.